This T cell receptor (beta chain) was profiled in a study of Graves' ophthalmopathy and Graves' hyperthyroidism. Study details: Specimen type is peripheral blood, obtained at initial diagnosis before any treatment.

This clonotype was detected only a few times. A junction boundary mismatches the germline segment, possibly from a read error. Amplification targeted the TCR beta CDR3 regions, with RNA transcripts as the source material. The first-round RT-PCR employed HTBI primers together with the Qiagen OneStep RT-PCR kit. A multiplex PCR was then performed as the second round. TCRdb re-called the multiplex PCR reads through MiXCR, storing one row per CDR3 protein. The sample contains fewer than 650,000 distinct CDR3 sequences, roughly 20% of which appear only once. This CDR3 is 16 amino acids long. CDR1 is SGHTA and CDR2 is FQGTGA in the germline V gene.

The chain employs TRBV7-3 and TRBJ2-4, with 8 bases that match TRBD2. This clonotype was sampled from a woman under 30 with stable Graves' hyperthyroidism. Some clones in this sample may be carry-over from other donors' samples. The sequenced sample consisted of peripheral blood. The CDR3 DNA reads TGTGCCAGCAGCCAAACACGGGGGGGAAAAAAAAACATTAAGTACTTC. This encodes CASSQTRGGKKNIKYF.